This T cell receptor (beta chain) was identified during a study of shared clonotypes between healthy human individuals (dated by TCRdb to about 2020). Background on the whole study: The cohort included three men and a couple of women between 18 and 49 years of age. Per donor, three plates each were used for CD4 naive and CD4 memory, two for CD8 naive, and one for CD8 memory. The study deeply sequenced blood TCR repertoires of five healthy adults to estimate repertoire size and the extent of clonotype sharing between individuals. Libraries were prepared and TCR repertoires were sequenced by different laboratories using diverse techniques, in order to increase sequencing depth and limit assay-specific biases. Per donor, leukapheresis produced somewhere between about 0.85 and 10 billion PBMCs.

The donors were healthy, HIV-negative adults with no recently reported acute infections or vaccinations. All donors were Caucasian adults living in Nashville, Tennessee, USA. CD8 memory samples combined magnetically selected CD45RO+ cells with CCR7-negative CD45RA+ effector memory (TemRA) cells. Blood was obtained by leukapheresis, after which PBMCs were separated by Ficoll-Histopaque density gradient centrifugation and cryopreserved in liquid nitrogen vapor phase. Analytical flow cytometry was used to check the purity and quantity of every magnetically sorted T cell population. Genomic DNA was isolated from every sorted fraction and measured by UV absorbance on a Nanodrop 2000c. Using the deep immunoSEQ assay, multiplex PCR amplified TCR CDR3 regions from genomic DNA. Extracted genomic DNA from each cell subset was distributed evenly across all wells of several immunoSEQ 96-well plates, and each plate was treated as a replicate. For sorted subsets, each replicate PCR was loaded with about 0.2 ug genomic DNA, equivalent to roughly 30,000 T cell genomes. The purified libraries were quantified using a Qubit 3.0 fluorometer, sized with a Bioanalyzer 2100, and then quantified again using the KAPA Library Quantification kit. Each immunoSEQ 96-well plate was sequenced on its own single-read 150-cycle Illumina NextSeq 550 flow cell. From the authors' description of their analysis: Because the immunoSEQ output included only junctional sequences and no quality scores, the filtering could not be the same as the filtering used for full-length reads. To assign V/J genes and CDR3, sequences were annotated using PyIR, a Python wrapper for IgBLAST v1.9, with IMGT germline references. Any read was removed if the V/J assignment was weak (E-value above 1e-6), the CDR3 was missing, or the read contained stop codons, out-of-frame junctions, or ambiguous translated residues. V3J clonotypes were defined as sequences sharing the same inferred V gene, J gene, and CDR3 amino acid sequence. Percentage overlap between repertoires was calculated by dividing the number of shared unique clonotypes by the size of the smaller repertoire. Three approaches were used to assess repertoire richness: RTK rarefaction, the Chao1 estimator, and Recon v2.1 estimates of unobserved clonotypes. For all TCRbeta clonotypes obtained by the gDNA method from a handful of donors, generation probabilities were computed with OLGA. The table was pulled from immuneACCESS by TCRdb, which kept in-frame rearrangements only. Such tables lose some clones; where checked, under half of the loss comes from unresolved V genes, and the rest has no known cause. The DNA gave D and trimming, while V, J and clone size come from that table. This sample lists about 79,000 clones; 62% were detected once. The ten most abundant clones make up about 51% of the sample.

Paper-wide results and their limitations: Even with the large sequencing depth, rarefaction of the sorted-subset datasets indicated that sequencing was incomplete. The genetic and exposure-history diversity represented was limited by the small number of donors. Only blood was sampled, and tissue TCR repertoires likely differ from those in blood. When several donors were compared, the shared fraction of clonotypes was 5% to 6.5% for naive CD4, 3% to 4% for naive CD8, 2.3% for memory CD4, and under 0.5% for memory CD8. Based on pairwise subsampling, the degree of clonotype sharing among donors was expected to be affected by sequencing depth. Clonotypes shared by all four sorted-subset donors showed higher generation probabilities than non-shared clonotypes. Naive subsets generally had larger estimated clonotype richness than memory subsets.

For this clone: The antigen it binds to is not known. The sample holds no much larger clone one base away, and base qualities are not on file.

CDR1 and CDR2 are drawn from the germline V gene: MDHEN, SYDVKM. The cysteine opens and the phenylalanine closes a CDR3 of 15 amino acids. Only the CDR3 part of the read is kept: 45 bases, read in frame from the first base. The junction carries 12 bases between V and J, which are trimmed by 4 bases and 0 bases respectively. This TCR came from a man younger than 45 in good health. This receptor chain uses TRBV28 and TRBJ2-5; tentative D gene TRBD1, with 6 bases matching. Sequencing was carried out using memory CD8+ T cells sorted from blood. According to the study, the label for this sample's cell subset or site signals: CD45RO+ cells pooled with CCR7-negative TemRA cells. DNA sequence: TGTGCCAGCAGTTGGATACAGGGAAACCAAGAGACCCAGTACTTC. It translates to CASSWIQGNQETQYF.